By sample share, the clone carrying this T cell receptor (beta chain) is medium-sized. The antigen remains unidentified. This specimen belongs to a study of T cells in Graves' hyperthyroidism and ophthalmopathy. Study-level information: Peripheral blood was drawn at first diagnosis, prior to all treatment. The study's findings and limits: A 13 V-J signature model discriminated ophthalmopathy versus stable hyperthyroidism. Most clonotypes expanded in the thyroid (above 0.001) were also present in blood.

This CDR3 is built from 13 residues. Germline CDR1 MNHEY, CDR2 SMNVEV (reference sequence). Deletions cut 6 bases from V and 8 bases from J, with 13 bases between. Template material for amplifying TCR beta CDR3 regions consisted of RNA transcripts. The TCR CDR3 first-round RT-PCR relied on the HTBI primer set. In TCRdb, the multiplex PCR reads were re-called with MiXCR into one record per CDR3 protein. This table holds 96,000 or so distinct CDR3 sequences, around 52% found once. The receptor comes from a woman in her 40s with Graves' hyperthyroidism. The chain uses TRBV27 and TRBJ2-2; a possible D gene is TRBD2 (5 bases). Sequenced: blood. CDR3 coding DNA: TGTGCCAGCAGCTTTGGAGGCGTTGGGGAGCTGTTTTTT. It encodes CASSFGGVGELFF.